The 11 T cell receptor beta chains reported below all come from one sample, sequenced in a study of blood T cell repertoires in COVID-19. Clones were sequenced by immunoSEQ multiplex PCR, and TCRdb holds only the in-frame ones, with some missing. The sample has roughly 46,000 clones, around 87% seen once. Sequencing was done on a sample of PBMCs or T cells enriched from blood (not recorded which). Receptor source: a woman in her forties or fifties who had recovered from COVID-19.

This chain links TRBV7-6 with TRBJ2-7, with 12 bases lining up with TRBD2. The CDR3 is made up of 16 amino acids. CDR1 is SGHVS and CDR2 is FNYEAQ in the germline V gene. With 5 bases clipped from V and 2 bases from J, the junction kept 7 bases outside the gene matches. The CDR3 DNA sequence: TGTGCCAGCAGCAACCTACTAGCGGGGGGAACCTACGAGCAGTACTTC. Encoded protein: CASSNLLAGGTYEQYF.

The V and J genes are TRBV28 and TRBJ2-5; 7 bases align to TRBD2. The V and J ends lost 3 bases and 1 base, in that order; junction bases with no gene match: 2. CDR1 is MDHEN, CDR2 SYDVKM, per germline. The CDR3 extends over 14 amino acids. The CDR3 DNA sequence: TGTGCCAGCAGTTTGGGGGGGACCCAAGAGACCCAGTACTTC. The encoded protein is CASSLGGTQETQYF.

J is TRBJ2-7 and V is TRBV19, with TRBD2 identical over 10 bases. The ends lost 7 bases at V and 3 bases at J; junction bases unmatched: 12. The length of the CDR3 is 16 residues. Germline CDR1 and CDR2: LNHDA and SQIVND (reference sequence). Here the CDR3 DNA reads TGTGCCAGTACCACAACCTCTAGCGGGGGAGGCTACGAGCAGTACTTC. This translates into CASTTTSSGGGYEQYF.

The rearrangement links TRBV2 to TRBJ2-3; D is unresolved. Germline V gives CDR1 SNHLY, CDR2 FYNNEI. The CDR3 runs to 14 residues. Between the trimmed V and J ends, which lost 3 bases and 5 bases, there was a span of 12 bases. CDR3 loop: CASSDLANQDTQYF. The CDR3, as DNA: TGTGCCAGCAGTGACTTGGCAAACCAAGATACGCAGTATTTT.

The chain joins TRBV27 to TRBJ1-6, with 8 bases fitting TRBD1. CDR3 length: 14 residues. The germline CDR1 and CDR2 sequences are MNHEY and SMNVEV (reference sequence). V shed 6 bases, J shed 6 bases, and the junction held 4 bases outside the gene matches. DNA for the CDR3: TGTGCCAGCAGCAGACAGGGGATTAATTCACCCCTCCACTTT. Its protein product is CASSRQGINSPLHF.

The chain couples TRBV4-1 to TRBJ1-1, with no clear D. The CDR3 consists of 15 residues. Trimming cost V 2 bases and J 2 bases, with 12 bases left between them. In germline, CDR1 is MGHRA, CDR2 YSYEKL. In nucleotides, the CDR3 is TGCGCCAGCAGCCAATTGTCCCCAAGCAACACTGAAGCTTTCTTT. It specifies CASSQLSPSNTEAFF.

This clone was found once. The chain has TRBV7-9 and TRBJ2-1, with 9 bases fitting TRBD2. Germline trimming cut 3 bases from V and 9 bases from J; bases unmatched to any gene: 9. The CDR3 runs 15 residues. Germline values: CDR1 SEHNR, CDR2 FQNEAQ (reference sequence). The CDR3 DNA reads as TGTGCCAGCAGCTTTTTAGCGGGAGAGGGGATTGAGCAGTTCTTC. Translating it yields CASSFLAGEGIEQFF.

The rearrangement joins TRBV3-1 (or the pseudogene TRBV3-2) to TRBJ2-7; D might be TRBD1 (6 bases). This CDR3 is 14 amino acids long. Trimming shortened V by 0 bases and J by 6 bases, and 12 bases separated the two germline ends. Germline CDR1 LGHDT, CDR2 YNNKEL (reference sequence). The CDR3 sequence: CASSQDPTGGEQYF. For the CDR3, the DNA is TGTGCCAGCAGCCAAGACCCGACAGGTGGCGAGCAGTACTTC.

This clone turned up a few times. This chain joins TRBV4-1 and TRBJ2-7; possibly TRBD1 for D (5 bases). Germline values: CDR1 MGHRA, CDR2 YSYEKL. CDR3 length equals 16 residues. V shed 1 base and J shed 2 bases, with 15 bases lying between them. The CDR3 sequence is CASSQGVPGSPYEQYF. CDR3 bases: TGCGCCAGCAGCCAAGGGGTCCCAGGGTCCCCCTACGAGCAGTACTTC.

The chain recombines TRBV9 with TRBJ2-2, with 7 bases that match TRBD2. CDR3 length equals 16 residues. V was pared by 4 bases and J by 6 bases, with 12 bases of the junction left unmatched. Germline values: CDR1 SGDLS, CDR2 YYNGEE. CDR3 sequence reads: CASSSFKSGRAGELFF. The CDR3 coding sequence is TGTGCCAGCAGCTCATTTAAGTCGGGGAGGGCCGGGGAGCTGTTTTTT. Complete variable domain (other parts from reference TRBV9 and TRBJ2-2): DSGVTQTPKHLITATGQRVTLRCSPRSGDLSVYWYQQSLDQGLQFLIQYYNGEERAKGNILERFSAQQFPDLHSELNLSSLELGDSALYFCASSSFKSGRAGELFFGEGSRLTVL.

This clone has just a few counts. The CDR3 nucleotides read TGTGCCAGCAGGCTAACGGACAGGGGGTTCTACGAGCAGTACTTC. Protein product: CASRLTDRGFYEQYF. The chain recombines TRBV2 with TRBJ2-7; 10 bases align to TRBD1. After removal of 6 bases from V and 3 bases from J, the junction contained 8 bases not matched to a gene. Looked up from germline, CDR1 is SNHLY and CDR2 is FYNNEI. The CDR3 runs to 15 residues.